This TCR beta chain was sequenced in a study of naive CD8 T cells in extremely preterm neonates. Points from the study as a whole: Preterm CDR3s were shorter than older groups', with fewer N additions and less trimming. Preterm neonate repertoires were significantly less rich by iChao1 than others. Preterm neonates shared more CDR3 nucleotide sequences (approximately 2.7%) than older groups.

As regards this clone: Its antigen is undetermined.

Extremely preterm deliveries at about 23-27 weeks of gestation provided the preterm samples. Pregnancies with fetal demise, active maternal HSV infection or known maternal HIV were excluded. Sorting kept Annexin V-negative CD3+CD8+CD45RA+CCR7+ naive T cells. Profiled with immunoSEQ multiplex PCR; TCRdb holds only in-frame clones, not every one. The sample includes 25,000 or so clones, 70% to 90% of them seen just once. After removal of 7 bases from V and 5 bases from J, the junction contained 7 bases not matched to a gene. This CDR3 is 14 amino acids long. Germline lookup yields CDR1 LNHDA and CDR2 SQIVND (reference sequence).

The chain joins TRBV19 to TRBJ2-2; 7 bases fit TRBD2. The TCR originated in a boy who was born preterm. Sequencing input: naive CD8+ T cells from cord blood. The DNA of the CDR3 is TGTGCCAGTAAACGGGACTACCGAACCGGGGAGCTGTTTTTT. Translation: CASKRDYRTGELFF.